These 22 T cell receptor beta chains were sequenced from one sample in a study of human T cells and chemical hapten exposure. Stated treatment: therapeutic diphenylcyclopropenone sensitization with weekly scalp DPC. Individual cDNA molecules (in the library) carried attached unique molecular identifiers. TCRdb reprocessed the reads via MiXCR and lists one record per CDR3 protein. Of a few hundred distinct CDR3 sequences listed, around two thirds were seen once; the top ten hold about 10%. Sequenced material: whole blood, taken before DPC sensitization or 2, 6, or about 24 weeks after (not recorded which). The receptors shown here come from an adult with alopecia areata. Some clones in this sample may be carry-over from other donors' samples. This table probably holds off-target reads from a library built for another chain.

The V call is TRBV20-1, the J call TRBJ2-2; weak D call: TRBD2 (5 bases). Germline V gene sequence: CDR1 DFQATT, CDR2 SNEGSKA (reference sequence). The V end lost 0 bases, the J end lost 4 bases, and 12 bases lay between the germline ends. This CDR3 has 15 amino acids. This CDR3 reads CSARDAEVGTGELFF. For the CDR3, the DNA is TGCAGTGCTAGAGATGCGGAGGTGGGCACCGGGGAGCTGTTTTTT.

In its sample, this clonotype was seen once. The chain links TRBV5-6 to TRBJ2-7; 8 bases are shared with TRBD1. Germline CDR1 reads SGHDT; CDR2 reads YYEEEE. V was pared by 4 bases and J by 2 bases, with 5 bases of the junction left unmatched. The CDR3 covers 14 residues. This chain's CDR3 is CASSPPTGAYEQYF. The CDR3 bases are TGTGCCAGCAGCCCGCCGACAGGGGCCTACGAGCAGTACTTC.

The chain has TRBV28 and TRBJ2-3; 10 bases agree with TRBD1. After removal of 3 bases from V and 0 bases from J, the junction contained 6 bases not matched to a gene. The CDR3 has 17 residues. The germline V gene has CDR1 MDHEN and CDR2 SYDVKM. The CDR3 DNA is TGTGCCAGCAGTTTGTGGGGACAGGGGTCTAGCACAGATACGCAGTATTTT. Its translation is CASSLWGQGSSTDTQYF.

This clonotype was seen more than once but under ten times. The CDR3 coding sequence is TGTGCCAGCAGTTTAAGTGGGGGGAGTATTGCAGATACGCAGTATTTT. Translated: CASSLSGGSIADTQYF. The chain uses TRBV27 and TRBJ2-3; TRBD2 is a possible D gene (6 bases). CDR1 is MNHEY, CDR2 SMNVEV, per germline (reference sequence). Trimming pared 2 bases from V and 4 bases from J, leaving 16 bases between. This CDR3 region has 16 residues.

The chain carries TRBV7-9 and TRBJ1-1; possible D gene TRBD1, 6 bases. The CDR3 has 16 residues. V was cut by 5 bases and J by 1 base, with 17 bases left in between. CDR1 and CDR2 from the germline V gene are SEHNR and FQNEAQ (reference sequence). CDR3: CASSPGFGGKNTEAFF. The CDR3 DNA reads as TGTGCCAGCAGCCCCGGATTTGGGGGCAAGAACACTGAAGCTTTCTTT.

The V call is TRBV9, the J call TRBJ2-1, with 7 nucleotides matching TRBD2. This CDR3 has 16 residues. V trimming: 0 bases; J trimming: 7 bases; junction bases outside the gene matches: 10. Germline loops: CDR1 SGDLS, CDR2 YYNGEE. CDR3 bases: TGTGCCAGCAGCGTAGTTGAGGGAGGGCCAGGGAATGAGCAGTTCTTC. It is translated as CASSVVEGGPGNEQFF. Using reference TRBV9 and TRBJ2-1 for the parts outside the CDR3, the full variable domain is DSGVTQTPKHLITATGQRVTLRCSPRSGDLSVYWYQQSLDQGLQFLIQYYNGEERAKGNILERFSAQQFPDLHSELNLSSLELGDSALYFCASSVVEGGPGNEQFFGPGTRLTVL.

This clonotype was picked up a small number of times. The rearrangement uses TRBV7-8 and TRBJ2-7; 9 bases match TRBD2. The CDR3 has 15 amino acids. Germline V gene sequence: CDR1 SGHVS, CDR2 FQNEAQ. Losses at the gene ends were 0 bases for V and 4 bases for J; bases not matched to a gene: 4. CDR3 in amino acids: CASSLARGRAYEQYF. In DNA form, the CDR3 reads TGTGCCAGCAGCTTAGCTCGCGGGAGGGCTTACGAGCAGTACTTC.

This chain uses TRBV27 with TRBJ2-7; 8 nucleotides align to TRBD1. CDR1 is MNHEY, CDR2 SMNVEV, per germline (reference sequence). V lost 8 bases and J lost 3; bases outside the gene matches: 15. CDR3 length: 16 amino acids. The CDR3 sequence is CASARKFDRGVYEQYF. The CDR3 coding sequence is TGTGCCAGCGCCCGGAAATTCGACAGGGGAGTCTACGAGCAGTACTTC.

The chain is built from TRBV7-9 and TRBJ2-6; no firm D call. CDR1 and CDR2 from the germline V gene are SEHNR and FQNEAQ (reference sequence). The CDR3 has 14 amino acids. Trimming took 2 bases from V and 4 from J, leaving 6 bases between them. The CDR3 DNA follows: TGTGCCAGCAGCTTACCCCCAGGGGCCAACGTCCTGACTTTC. Residues: CASSLPPGANVLTF.

The V and J genes are TRBV28 and TRBJ2-3; TRBD2 matches 15 bases. V lost 3 bases and J lost 5; bases outside the gene matches: 0. Germline lookup yields CDR1 MDHEN and CDR2 SYDVKM. This CDR3 has 15 residues. For the CDR3, the DNA is TGTGCCAGCAGTTTGGGACTAGCGGGAGGAGATACGCAGTATTTT. Its protein product is CASSLGLAGGDTQYF.

This clonotype has just a few counts. The chain links TRBV6-5 to TRBJ2-5; 7 bases align to TRBD2. The CDR3 extends over 15 amino acids. CDR1 and CDR2 (germline): MNHEY, SVGAGI. V shed 2 bases, J shed 5 bases, and the junction held 8 bases outside the gene matches. The CDR3 loop reads CASSYGGRAGETQYF. The CDR3 DNA follows: TGTGCCAGCAGTTACGGGGGGAGGGCCGGGGAGACCCAGTACTTC.

V is TRBV20-1 and J is TRBJ2-7, with 14 bases that match TRBD2. The CDR3 loop spans 15 amino acids. Germline values: CDR1 DFQATT, CDR2 SNEGSKA (reference sequence). With 3 bases clipped from V and 8 bases from J, the junction kept 9 bases outside the gene matches. Here the CDR3 reads CSASLLGTSGRKQYF. CDR3 DNA: TGCAGTGCTAGCCTCTTGGGGACTAGCGGGAGAAAGCAGTACTTC.

The genes are TRBV6-5 and TRBJ2-2, with a weak D call TRBD2 (6 bases). Trimming took 5 bases from V and 7 from J, leaving 11 bases between them. The CDR3 length is 13 residues. CDR1 and CDR2 (germline): MNHEY, SVGAGI. The CDR3 nucleotides are TGTGCCAGCAGTGGGACTCGATACGGGGAGCTGTTTTTT. It yields the protein CASSGTRYGELFF.

The chain uses TRBV9 and TRBJ2-5; 8 bases align to TRBD1. V trimming: 7 bases; J trimming: 5 bases; junction bases outside the gene matches: 16. Germline loops: CDR1 SGDLS, CDR2 YYNGEE. This CDR3 spans 16 amino acids. The CDR3 nucleotides read TGTGCCAGCGACCGGACAGGGAACTTTGGTGCGGAGACCCAGTACTTC. It translates to CASDRTGNFGAETQYF.

The V gene is TRBV20-1, the J gene TRBJ1-1; no clear D gene. The ends were cut back, 3 bases at V and 0 bases at J, with 11 bases in the middle. Germline loops: CDR1 DFQATT, CDR2 SNEGSKA (reference sequence). The CDR3 is 14 amino acids. CDR3 in amino acids: CSARPRTVNTEAFF. For the CDR3, the DNA is TGCAGTGCTAGGCCCCGTACAGTGAACACTGAAGCTTTCTTT.

This rearrangement joins TRBV7-2 to TRBJ2-7, with 16 bases that match TRBD2. V was pared by 5 bases and J by 7 bases, with 14 bases of the junction left unmatched. The length of the CDR3 is 18 residues. Germline values: CDR1 SGHTA, CDR2 FQGNSA. For the CDR3, the DNA is TGTGCCAGCAGCAAAACCGGGACTAGCGGGAGGGCCTTGAGGGAGCAGTACTTC. It encodes CASSKTGTSGRALREQYF. The whole variable domain, filled in from reference TRBV7-2 and TRBJ2-7, reads GAGVSQSPSNKVTEKGKDVELRCDPISGHTALYWYRQSLGQGLEFLIYFQGNSAPDKSGLPSDRFSAERTGGSVSTLTIQRTQQEDSAVYLCASSKTGTSGRALREQYFGPGTRLTVT.

The V call is TRBV3-1, the J call TRBJ2-1, with D uncertain. The CDR3 contains 12 residues. V gave up 1 base and J gave up 9 bases, with 7 bases separating them. CDR1 LGHDT and CDR2 YNNKEL come from the germline V gene (reference sequence). CDR3 bases: TGTGCCAGCAGCCAAGCCTTCGGTGAGCAGTTCTTC. Protein product: CASSQAFGEQFF.

The gene calls are TRBV9 and TRBJ2-1; D is possibly TRBD2 (5 bases). Between the trimmed V and J ends, which lost 3 bases and 9 bases, there was a span of 16 bases. Germline-derived CDR1 and CDR2 are SGDLS and YYNGEE. The CDR3 contains 14 residues. This chain's CDR3 is CASSGRAGEPEQFF. CDR3 in DNA: TGTGCCAGCAGCGGAAGAGCCGGGGAGCCTGAGCAGTTCTTC.

This clonotype was seen only a few times. Written as DNA, the CDR3 is TGTGCCAGCAGTGAAGGCAGGGGGACTTCACCCCTCCACTTT. This codes for CASSEGRGTSPLHF. This rearrangement joins TRBV25-1 to TRBJ1-6; 7 bases line up with TRBD1. The CDR3 is 14 residues long. The trim removed 2 bases at V and 9 bases at J, leaving 4 bases unmatched. Germline-derived CDR1 and CDR2 are MGHDK and SYGVNS.

The chain links TRBV3-1 to TRBJ2-2, with 10 bases matching TRBD2. With 4 bases clipped from V and 4 bases from J, the junction kept 0 bases outside the gene matches. This CDR3 has 14 amino acids. Germline assignment: CDR1 LGHDT and CDR2 YNNKEL (reference sequence). The CDR3 is CASSPSGSTGELFF. DNA of the CDR3: TGTGCCAGCAGCCCTAGCGGGAGCACCGGGGAGCTGTTTTTT. The full variable domain, completed using reference TRBV3-1 and TRBJ2-2, is DTAVSQTPKYLVTQMGNDKSIKCEQNLGHDTMYWYKQDSKKFLKIMFSYNNKELIINETVPNRFSPKSPDKAHLNLHINSLELGDSAVYFCASSPSGSTGELFFGEGSRLTVL.

The V gene is TRBV3-1, the J gene TRBJ2-1; 7 nucleotides match TRBD2. Germline V CDR1 and CDR2: LGHDT, YNNKEL (reference sequence). The V and J ends lost 4 bases and 4 bases, in that order; junction bases with no gene match: 10. This CDR3 is built from 16 residues. The CDR3 loop is CASSPTSTSLYNEQFF. CDR3 bases: TGTGCCAGCAGCCCCACCTCGACTAGCTTATACAATGAGCAGTTCTTC.

The gene calls are TRBV11-2 and TRBJ2-7, with D possibly matching TRBD2 (5 bases). CDR1 is SGHAT, CDR2 FQNNGV, per germline. CDR3 size: 14 residues. V shed 2 bases and J shed 5 bases, with 13 bases lying between them. The CDR3 DNA is TGTGCCAGCAGCTTAATCGGGATACTCGACGAGCAGTACTTC. Protein product: CASSLIGILDEQYF.